Each of the 9 T cell receptor beta chains below was sequenced from the same sample in a study of blood T cells in healthy people across ages. The use of a sample-barcoded 5' primer and a J-beta primer mix characterized a second PCR of roughly 6 to 11 cycles. TCRdb reprocessed the 5' RACE reads with MiXCR, giving one entry per CDR3 protein. The sample consists of roughly 2 million distinct CDR3 sequences, around 48% of them appearing once. Specimen: blood. These receptors were collected from a woman between 35 and 50 years old in good health.

The rearrangement uses TRBV20-1 and TRBJ2-5; maybe TRBD2 (6 bases). The CDR3 has 14 amino acids. Looked up from germline, CDR1 is DFQATT and CDR2 is SNEGSKA (reference sequence). Trimming pared 3 bases from V and 1 base from J, leaving 12 bases between. In nucleotides, the CDR3 is TGCAGTGCTAGTCGGTCACTAGCCCAAGAGACCCAGTACTTC. Amino acids: CSASRSLAQETQYF.

The chain is built from TRBV6-2 or TRBV6-3 and TRBJ1-5, with TRBD1 matching 7 bases. The V segment lost 6 bases and the J segment 1 base; nucleotides outside the gene matches: 9. The CDR3 length is 16 residues. Germline lookup yields CDR1 MNHEY and CDR2 SVGEGT. The CDR3 DNA is TGTGCCAGCAGCCGCCCCGCAGGGGGAAGCAATCAGCCCCAGCATTTT. It yields the protein CASSRPAGGSNQPQHF.

The chain has TRBV5-1 and TRBJ2-1; weak D call: TRBD2 (7 bases). The CDR3 runs 16 residues. Germline V gives CDR1 SGHRS, CDR2 YFSETQ. The ends were cut back, 8 bases at V and 0 bases at J, with 18 bases in the middle. CDR3 nucleotides: TGCGCCAGTAGCACAGGCGGGGGCCTCTCCTACAATGAGCAGTTCTTC. It is translated as CASSTGGGLSYNEQFF. Based on the CDR3 plus reference TRBV5-1 and TRBJ2-1, the full variable domain is KAGVTQTPRYLIKTRGQQVTLSCSPISGHRSVSWYQQTPGQGLQFLFEYFSETQRNKGNFPGRFSGRQFSNSRSEMNVSTLELGDSALYLCASSTGGGLSYNEQFFGPGTRLTVL.

This clonotype was seen more than once but under ten times. This chain uses TRBV5-1 with TRBJ2-7, with 12 bases fitting TRBD2. The V gene end was trimmed by 3 bases and the J gene end by 6 bases; junction bases not matched to a gene: 13. Looked up from germline, CDR1 is SGHRS and CDR2 is YFSETQ. CDR3 size: 17 residues. Here the CDR3 DNA reads TGCGCCAGCAGCTCCTGGACTAGCGGGGCGAACCAGGGCGAGCAGTACTTC. It codes for CASSSWTSGANQGEQYF.

This chain joins TRBV11-2 and TRBJ2-3; 7 bases are shared with TRBD1. The CDR3 sequence is 14 residues long. V was clipped by 7 bases and J by 3 bases; unmatched bases: 7. In germline, CDR1 is SGHAT, CDR2 FQNNGV. CDR3 nucleotides: TGTGCCAGCAAGCTCGAGGGGGCGACAGATACGCAGTATTTT. Amino acid sequence: CASKLEGATDTQYF.

The CDR3 bases are TGCGCCAGCAGCCAAGTCCGGGGGAAACAGTACTTC. Translation: CASSQVRGKQYF. This chain uses TRBV4-1 with TRBJ2-4; perhaps TRBD2 as D (6 bases). Per germline, CDR1 MGHRA and CDR2 YSYEKL. This CDR3 spans 12 amino acids. V dropped 1 base and J dropped 13 bases, with 11 bases sitting between them.

The rearrangement links TRBV29-1 to TRBJ2-5; D call uncertain. CDR1 is SQVTM, CDR2 ANQGSEA, per germline. The V and J ends lost 5 bases and 3 bases respectively, with 4 bases between them. This CDR3 is 10 amino acids long. The CDR3 reads CSVLEETQYF. The CDR3 bases are TGCAGCGTTCTAGAAGAGACCCAGTACTTC. Based on the CDR3 plus reference TRBV29-1 and TRBJ2-5, the full variable domain is SAVISQKPSRDICQRGTSLTIQCQVDSQVTMMFWYRQQPGQSLTLIATANQGSEATYESGFVIDKFPISRPNLTFSTLTVSNMSPEDSSIYLCSVLEETQYFGPGTRLLVL.

CDR3 DNA: TGTGCCAGCAGCCTAAGTCCAGGGGGGAACACTGAAGCTTTCTTT. This translates into CASSLSPGGNTEAFF. The V gene is TRBV3-1, the J gene TRBJ1-1; 7 bases are shared with TRBD1. The CDR3 is made up of 15 amino acids. Germline assignment: CDR1 LGHDT and CDR2 YNNKEL (reference sequence). V dropped 4 bases and J dropped 1; count of bases not matched to a gene: 6. The full variable domain, rest sourced from reference TRBV3-1 and TRBJ1-1, is DTAVSQTPKYLVTQMGNDKSIKCEQNLGHDTMYWYKQDSKKFLKIMFSYNNKELIINETVPNRFSPKSPDKAHLNLHINSLELGDSAVYFCASSLSPGGNTEAFFGQGTRLTVV.

The CDR3 protein is CSALDRGFAFDEQFF. In nucleotides, the CDR3 is TGCAGTGCTTTGGACAGGGGGTTTGCGTTCGATGAGCAGTTCTTC. V and J are TRBV20-1 and TRBJ2-1, with TRBD1 identical over 10 bases. The CDR3 is 15 residues long. The germline gives CDR1 DFQATT, CDR2 SNEGSKA (reference sequence). V shed 5 bases and J 8 bases; nucleotides not matched to a gene: 12.